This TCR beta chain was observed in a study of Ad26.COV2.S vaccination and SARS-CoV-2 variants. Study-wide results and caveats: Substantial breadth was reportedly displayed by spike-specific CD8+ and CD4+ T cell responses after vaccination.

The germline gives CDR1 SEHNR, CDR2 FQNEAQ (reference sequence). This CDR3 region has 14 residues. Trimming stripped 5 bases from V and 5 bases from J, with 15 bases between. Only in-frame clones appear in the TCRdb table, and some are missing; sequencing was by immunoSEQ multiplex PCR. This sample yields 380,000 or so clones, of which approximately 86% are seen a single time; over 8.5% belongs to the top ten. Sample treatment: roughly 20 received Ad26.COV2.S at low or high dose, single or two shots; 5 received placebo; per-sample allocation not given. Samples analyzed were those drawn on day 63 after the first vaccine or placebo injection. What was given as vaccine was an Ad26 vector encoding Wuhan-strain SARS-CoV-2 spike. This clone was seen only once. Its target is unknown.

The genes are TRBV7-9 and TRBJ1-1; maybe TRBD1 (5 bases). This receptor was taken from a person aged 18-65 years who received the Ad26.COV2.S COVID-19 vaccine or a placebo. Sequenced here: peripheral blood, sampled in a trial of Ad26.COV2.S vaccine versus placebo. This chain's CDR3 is CASSLRTQGTEAFF. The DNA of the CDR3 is TGTGCCAGCAGCCTCCGGACTCAGGGAACTGAAGCTTTCTTT.